Listed below are T cell receptor beta chains from one sample, sequenced in a study of blood T cell repertoires in COVID-19. Measured with immunoSEQ multiplex PCR; TCRdb has only the in-frame clones, and not every one. The sample includes fewer than 200,000 clones, less than 85% seen only once; the top ten take 5.5% to 7.5%. The source material was peripheral blood. The receptors shown here come from a woman aged 40 to 50 with COVID-19, enrolled during active disease. Both conserved end residues are trimmed from each CDR3. Each record gives: V gene, J gene, D gene, CDR3 length, CDR3 protein. D genes are given only for firm matches.

v_gene: TRBV30
j_gene: TRBJ2-1
d_gene: NA
len: 11
CDR3aa: AWSVTHTNEQF

v_gene: TRBV7-2
j_gene: TRBJ1-1
d_gene: NA
len: 13
CDR3aa: ASSPDPGWSTEAF

v_gene: TRBV2
j_gene: TRBJ2-5
d_gene: NA
len: 11
CDR3aa: ASTRDSQETQY

v_gene: TRBV27
j_gene: TRBJ1-5
d_gene: NA
len: 13
CDR3aa: ASSFLRELNQPQH

v_gene: TRBV29-1
j_gene: TRBJ1-1
d_gene: NA
len: 12
CDR3aa: SVVVGGWVTEAF

v_gene: TRBV11-1
j_gene: TRBJ1-1
d_gene: NA
len: 11
CDR3aa: ASSLGHNTEAF

v_gene: TRBV19
j_gene: TRBJ2-1
d_gene: NA
len: 14
CDR3aa: ASKLTGTPNYNEQF

v_gene: TRBV19
j_gene: TRBJ2-7
d_gene: TRBD2
len: 15
CDR3aa: ASAGVLTSGIFYEQY

v_gene: TRBV11-1
j_gene: TRBJ2-5
d_gene: NA
len: 13
CDR3aa: ASSFGRDTQETQY

v_gene: TRBV16
j_gene: TRBJ2-3
d_gene: NA
len: 14
CDR3aa: ASSRGWQGTTDTQY

v_gene: TRBV7-2
j_gene: TRBJ1-5
d_gene: TRBD1
len: 13
CDR3aa: ASSLGGQSYQPQH

v_gene: TRBV6-5
j_gene: TRBJ1-5
d_gene: TRBD1
len: 13
CDR3aa: ASSRDRGLYQPQH

v_gene: TRBV6-5
j_gene: TRBJ1-5
d_gene: NA
len: 11
CDR3aa: ASSRRREEPQH

v_gene: TRBV5-4
j_gene: TRBJ2-3
d_gene: TRBD2
len: 13
CDR3aa: ASSGAGPGGDTQY

v_gene: TRBV3-1/TRBV3-2
j_gene: TRBJ1-1
d_gene: NA
len: 11
CDR3aa: ASSQPGNTEAF

v_gene: TRBV2
j_gene: TRBJ2-3
d_gene: TRBD2
len: 11
CDR3aa: ASNERGTDTQY

v_gene: TRBV5-1
j_gene: TRBJ2-7
d_gene: TRBD1
len: 13
CDR3aa: ASSFGQGSSYEQY

v_gene: TRBV4-2
j_gene: TRBJ1-1
d_gene: NA
len: 13
CDR3aa: ASSQDRGDLTEAF

v_gene: TRBV30
j_gene: TRBJ2-7
d_gene: TRBD1
len: 12
CDR3aa: ATTLDRAFHEQY

v_gene: TRBV15
j_gene: TRBJ2-7
d_gene: NA
len: 14
CDR3aa: ATSRVWAGSSYEQY

v_gene: TRBV6-5
j_gene: TRBJ1-2
d_gene: NA
len: 12
CDR3aa: ASSYSTPNYGYT

v_gene: TRBV19
j_gene: TRBJ1-1
d_gene: NA
len: 9
CDR3aa: ASSAISEAF

v_gene: TRBV2
j_gene: TRBJ1-2
d_gene: TRBD1
len: 14
CDR3aa: ASSVARDRAIYGYT

v_gene: TRBV6-6
j_gene: TRBJ1-2
d_gene: TRBD1
len: 12
CDR3aa: ASSQEQGAYGYT

v_gene: TRBV6-5
j_gene: TRBJ1-2
d_gene: TRBD1
len: 14
CDR3aa: ASSYYRTGGNYGYT

v_gene: TRBV2
j_gene: TRBJ2-3
d_gene: TRBD2
len: 14
CDR3aa: ASSEVLAGPTDTQY

v_gene: TRBV18
j_gene: TRBJ2-3
d_gene: TRBD2
len: 12
CDR3aa: ASSRGGGTDTQY

v_gene: TRBV5-8
j_gene: TRBJ1-5
d_gene: NA
len: 14
CDR3aa: ASSLLWTELNQPQH

v_gene: TRBV29-1
j_gene: TRBJ2-1
d_gene: TRBD2
len: 14
CDR3aa: SVFTTSGDSYNEQF

v_gene: TRBV11-2
j_gene: TRBJ2-3
d_gene: NA
len: 12
CDR3aa: ASSSTTSTDTQY

v_gene: TRBV2
j_gene: TRBJ2-1
d_gene: NA
len: 12
CDR3aa: ASRKETADNEQF

v_gene: TRBV27
j_gene: TRBJ1-2
d_gene: NA
len: 11
CDR3aa: ASSYGTENGYT

v_gene: TRBV19
j_gene: TRBJ1-2
d_gene: NA
len: 13
CDR3aa: ASSAGARVGNGYT

v_gene: TRBV2
j_gene: TRBJ2-1
d_gene: TRBD2
len: 13
CDR3aa: ASTRNSGGLDEQF

v_gene: TRBV19
j_gene: TRBJ2-2
d_gene: NA
len: 12
CDR3aa: ASIPRGNTGELF

v_gene: TRBV7-9
j_gene: TRBJ1-2
d_gene: TRBD1
len: 14
CDR3aa: ASSFGRGRGSYGYT

v_gene: TRBV28
j_gene: TRBJ1-2
d_gene: NA
len: 9
CDR3aa: ASSRQSTRT

v_gene: TRBV27
j_gene: TRBJ1-1
d_gene: NA
len: 14
CDR3aa: ASSSSLRAPNTEAF

v_gene: TRBV27
j_gene: TRBJ2-1
d_gene: TRBD1
len: 12
CDR3aa: ARKEPGQGNEQF

v_gene: TRBV9
j_gene: TRBJ2-1
d_gene: TRBD2
len: 17
CDR3aa: ASSVEGLAGVGSYNEQF

v_gene: TRBV7-2
j_gene: TRBJ2-4
d_gene: TRBD1
len: 12
CDR3aa: ASSLKQGLGIQY

v_gene: TRBV7-8
j_gene: TRBJ1-5
d_gene: NA
len: 13
CDR3aa: ASSLSSRAGQPQH

v_gene: TRBV20-1
j_gene: TRBJ2-5
d_gene: NA
len: 12
CDR3aa: SASATVKQETQY

v_gene: TRBV2
j_gene: TRBJ2-3
d_gene: NA
len: 14
CDR3aa: ASSTRGTFRTDTQY

v_gene: TRBV7-6
j_gene: TRBJ2-7
d_gene: TRBD1
len: 14
CDR3aa: ASSLGATGGYYEQY